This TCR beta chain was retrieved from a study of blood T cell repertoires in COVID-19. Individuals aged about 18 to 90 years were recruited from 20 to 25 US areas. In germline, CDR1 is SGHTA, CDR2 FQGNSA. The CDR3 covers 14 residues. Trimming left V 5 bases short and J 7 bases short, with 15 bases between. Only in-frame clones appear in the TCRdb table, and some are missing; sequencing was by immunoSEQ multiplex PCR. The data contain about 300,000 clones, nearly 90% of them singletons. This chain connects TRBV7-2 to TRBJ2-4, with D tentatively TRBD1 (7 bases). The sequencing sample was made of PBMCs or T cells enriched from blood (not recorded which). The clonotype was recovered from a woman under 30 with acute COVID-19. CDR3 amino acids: CASSPNRGLNIQYF. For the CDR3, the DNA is TGTGCCAGCAGCCCTAACAGGGGACTTAACATTCAGTACTTC.